This TCR beta chain was captured in a study of neurological immune-mediated disorders. This CDR3 spans 15 amino acids. V was pared by 0 bases and J by 2 bases, with 10 bases between. CDR1 is SGHRS, CDR2 YFSETQ, per germline. The making of cDNA relied on 5'RACE with 10-nucleotide random UMIs. Each CDR3 protein gets one entry after TCRdb re-called the 5' RACE reads with MiXCR. This sample has 25,000 to 30,000 distinct CDR3 sequences, with roughly a sixth found just once. This clonotype was found many times. Documented time point: technical triplicate 3. Sorted libraries used about 1 million CD4+ or CD8+ T cells.

The rearrangement links TRBV5-1 to TRBJ2-3, with D possibly being TRBD2 (6 bases). This sequence originates from a female donor with HTLV-1-associated myelopathy (HAM/TSP). Material: CD4+ T cells from blood. The CDR3 DNA sequence: TGCGCCAGCAGCTTGGACCAGGGACTCACAGATACGCAGTATTTT. Protein: CASSLDQGLTDTQYF.